Reported below is one T cell receptor (beta chain). This table comes from immunoSEQ multiplex PCR, and its TCRdb copy is limited to in-frame clones, with some not included. The table includes about 190,000 clones, around 78% detected once. This sample is part of a study of blood T cell repertoires in COVID-19. As for the study in general: The United States, Italy and Spain supplied acute and convalescent COVID-19 samples. In each case, the material was cDNA or gDNA derived from T cells, B-cell-depleted T cells, or PBMCs.

The CDR3 runs to 14 residues. Germline values: CDR1 MDHEN, CDR2 SYDVKM. The V gene lost 3 bases and the J gene lost 0 bases, with 8 bases spanning the gap. The clonotype originates from a woman aged 80 or over with active or convalescent COVID-19. The sample comprised peripheral blood. This sequence joins TRBV28 and TRBJ1-2; TRBD1 might be the D (5 bases). The CDR3 here is CASSFPGSNYGYTF. The CDR3 DNA reads TGTGCCAGCAGTTTCCCAGGGTCTAACTATGGCTACACCTTC.